This T cell receptor (beta chain) was recovered during a study of cytomegalovirus exposure and HLA in healthy donors. This clone was detected only once. The antigen remains unidentified. This CDR3 spans 15 amino acids. The germline gives CDR1 MNHEY, CDR2 SMNVEV (reference sequence). Trimming stripped 10 bases from V and 5 bases from J, with 20 bases between. General study findings and limits: With high specificity and sensitivity, the classifier reportedly diagnosed cytomegalovirus status. CMV serostatus was the only immune exposure information that was available. Listed as cytomegalovirus-associated were 164 TCR beta chains.

PCR employed 60 Vbeta and 13 Jbeta primers. Libraries were prepared by immunoSEQ multiplex PCR; TCRdb keeps only in-frame clonotypes and omits some of them. Of around 170,000 clones in the sample, around 80% were seen once. Sequencing was done on a sample of PBMCs. The rearrangement uses TRBV27 and TRBJ2-2; perhaps TRBD1 as D (6 bases). This clonotype originated in a woman aged 40 to 55 in good health and CMV-seronegative. The CDR3 here is CATQGMGHITGELFF. The CDR3 DNA is TGTGCCACCCAGGGAATGGGACATATTACCGGGGAGCTGTTTTTT.